This TCR beta chain stems from a study of cytomegalovirus exposure and HLA in healthy donors. Primers: 60 Vbeta forward and 13 Jbeta reverse. The method was immunoSEQ multiplex PCR; TCRdb's version includes in-frame clones alone and lacks a portion of them. There are some 140,000 clones in the sample; around 82% occur only once, and 5.6% lies in the top ten. This CDR3 comprises 15 residues. Germline V gives CDR1 SGHTA, CDR2 FQGNSA. Trimming at V came to 6 bases and at J to 2 bases, leaving 5 bases not matched to a gene. This clone was seen a handful of times. Its specificity is not known. General study results and limits: Productive rates of about 87% or about 30% were seen for most TCR beta V segments in an earlier analysis.

V gene TRBV7-2 combines with J gene TRBJ2-1, with 9 bases fitting TRBD2. The receptor comes from a woman in her thirties or forties in good health and CMV-seropositive. The specimen was PBMCs. CDR3 DNA sequence: TGTGCCAGCAGATCTAGCGGGAAACCCTACAATGAGCAGTTCTTC. It translates to CASRSSGKPYNEQFF.